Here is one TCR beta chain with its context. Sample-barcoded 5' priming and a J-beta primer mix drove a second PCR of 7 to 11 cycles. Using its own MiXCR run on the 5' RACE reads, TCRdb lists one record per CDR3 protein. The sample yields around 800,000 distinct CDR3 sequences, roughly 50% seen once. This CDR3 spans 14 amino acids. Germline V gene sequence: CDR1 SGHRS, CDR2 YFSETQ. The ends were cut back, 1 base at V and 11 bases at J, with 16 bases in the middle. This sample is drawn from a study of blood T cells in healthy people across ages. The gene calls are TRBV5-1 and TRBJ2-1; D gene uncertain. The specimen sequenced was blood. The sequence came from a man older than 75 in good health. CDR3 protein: CASSLSAQGEQQFF. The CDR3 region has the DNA TGCGCCAGCAGCTTGAGCGCACAAGGAGAGCAGCAGTTCTTC. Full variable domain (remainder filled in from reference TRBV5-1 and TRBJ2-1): KAGVTQTPRYLIKTRGQQVTLSCSPISGHRSVSWYQQTPGQGLQFLFEYFSETQRNKGNFPGRFSGRQFSNSRSEMNVSTLELGDSALYLCASSLSAQGEQQFFGPGTRLTVL.